The next 21 T cell receptor beta chains were all read from a single sample in a study of blood T cell repertoires in COVID-19. Clones were sequenced by immunoSEQ multiplex PCR, and TCRdb holds only the in-frame ones, with some missing. Among a few hundred thousand clones listed, more than 70% were seen once. The sample consisted of peripheral blood. The receptor source for this set is a woman aged 80 or over with acute or convalescent COVID-19.

This clone was observed a single time. The chain carries TRBV7-9 and TRBJ1-3; the D is unclear. Trimming left V 6 bases short and J 2 bases short, with 17 bases between. The CDR3 loop spans 16 amino acids. Germline V gene data show CDR1 as SEHNR and CDR2 as FQNEAQ (reference sequence). Here the CDR3 reads CASSRRLREAGNTIYF. CDR3 nucleotides: TGTGCCAGCAGTCGCCGACTCCGGGAAGCTGGAAACACCATATATTTT.

The V and J genes are TRBV5-8 and TRBJ1-6; 8 bases align to TRBD1. The CDR3 is 14 amino acids. CDR1 SGHTS and CDR2 YDEGEE come from the germline V gene. The V segment lost 4 bases and the J segment 7 bases; nucleotides outside the gene matches: 4. The CDR3 sequence: CASSLDRGNSPLHF. As DNA, the CDR3 is TGTGCCAGCAGCCTTGACAGGGGAAATTCACCCCTCCACTTT.

The chain uses TRBV5-3 and TRBJ2-7, with D possibly being TRBD2 (5 bases). TRBV5-3 is classed as an ORF, of uncertain function. CDR3 size: 16 residues. Trimming removed 0 bases from V and 2 bases from J, with 15 bases in between. CDR3 amino acids: CARSLGGSSLPYEQYF. The CDR3 DNA reads TGTGCCAGAAGCTTGGGAGGGTCTAGCCTACCCTACGAGCAGTACTTC.

The chain joins TRBV12-3 or TRBV12-4 to TRBJ1-2; 9 nucleotides line up with TRBD1. The CDR3 has 13 residues. The V gene end was trimmed by 8 bases and the J gene end by 8 bases; junction bases not matched to a gene: 9. CDR3: CASQNRGRGGYTF. For the CDR3, the DNA is TGTGCCAGCCAGAACAGGGGGCGCGGGGGCTACACCTTC.

The CDR3 is CASSQEGSGRETQYF. The CDR3 DNA reads as TGTGCCAGCAGCCAAGAGGGCTCTGGGAGGGAGACCCAGTACTTC. The genes are TRBV4-2 and TRBJ2-5; perhaps TRBD2 as D (6 bases). Trimming took off 0 bases at V and 5 bases at J, with 13 bases between the two ends. Germline V gives CDR1 LGHNA, CDR2 YNFKEQ. The CDR3 is 15 amino acids.

The rearrangement links TRBV6-6 to TRBJ2-5; TRBD2 matches at 11 bases. Germline values: CDR1 MNHNY, CDR2 SVGAGI (reference sequence). The V gene end was trimmed by 0 bases and the J gene end by 14 bases; junction bases not matched to a gene: 11. There are 15 residues in the CDR3. The CDR3 is CASSYSGLAGGPSYF. CDR3 nucleotide sequence: TGTGCCAGCAGTTACTCGGGGCTAGCGGGGGGACCATCCTACTTC.

The chain employs TRBV27 and TRBJ1-4, with unresolved D. In germline, CDR1 is MNHEY, CDR2 SMNVEV (reference sequence). V dropped 4 bases and J dropped 4 bases, with 13 bases sitting between them. The CDR3 consists of 15 residues. CDR3 coding DNA: TGTGCCAGCAGTTGGTCGGGGATAGTTAATGAAAAACTGTTTTTT. Its protein is CASSWSGIVNEKLFF.

The genes are TRBV13 and TRBJ1-4, with 11 bases identical to TRBD1. CDR1 and CDR2 from the germline V gene are PRHDT and FYEKMQ (reference sequence). The J segment lost 10 bases and the V segment lost 5 bases, leaving 9 bases of the junction unmatched. CDR3 size: 15 residues. CDR3 sequence: CASSLKDRGPIKLFF. The CDR3 DNA follows: TGTGCCAGCAGCCTTAAGGACAGGGGGCCCATAAAACTGTTTTTT. Complete variable domain (other parts from reference TRBV13 and TRBJ1-4): AAGVIQSPRHLIKEKRETATLKCYPIPRHDTVYWYQQGPGQDPQFLISFYEKMQSDKGSIPDRFSAQQFSDYHSELNMSSLELGDSALYFCASSLKDRGPIKLFFGSGTQLSVL.

This clone was found a few times. The chain employs TRBV7-8 and TRBJ1-2; 10 nucleotides align to TRBD1. Germline V CDR1 and CDR2: SGHVS, FQNEAQ. This CDR3 spans 15 amino acids. Trimming removed 5 bases from V and 2 bases from J; junction bases left unmatched: 5. The CDR3 DNA is TGTGCCAGCAGCCCCTGGACAGGGGGGAACTATGGCTACACCTTC. This sequence encodes CASSPWTGGNYGYTF.

This clone was seen a few times. V usage is TRBV30 and J usage is TRBJ1-2; 8 positions match TRBD1. Germline assignment: CDR1 GTSNPN and CDR2 SVGIG (reference sequence). Unmatched junction bases numbered 11, after V lost 0 bases and J lost 2 bases. This CDR3 contains 17 residues. The chain's CDR3 is CAWSVLFGQGANYGYTF. CDR3 DNA: TGTGCCTGGAGTGTCCTCTTCGGACAGGGAGCGAACTATGGCTACACCTTC.

A note on this clone: Compared with germline, one end of the junction differs, possibly owing to a read error. DNA of the CDR3: TGTGCTAGCAGCTTAGCGACAGGGCCCGACACCGGGGAGCTGTTTTTT. Its translation is CASSLATGPDTGELFF. J is TRBJ2-2 and V is TRBV7-7; TRBD1 agrees at 7 bases. This CDR3 region has 16 residues. Germline-derived CDR1 and CDR2 are SSHAT and FNYEAQ (reference sequence).

The genes are TRBV5-5 and TRBJ2-2; no clear D gene. V lost 0 bases and J 5 bases, leaving 5 bases between the germline ends. CDR3 size: 13 residues. Germline-derived CDR1 and CDR2 are SGHKS and YYEKEE (reference sequence). The CDR3 loop is CASSLARTGELFF. The DNA of the CDR3 is TGTGCCAGCAGCTTGGCTAGGACCGGGGAGCTGTTTTTT.

The chain combines TRBV29-1 with TRBJ1-3; the match to TRBD1 covers 7 bases. Germline assignment: CDR1 SQVTM and CDR2 ANQGSEA. The V gene end was trimmed by 6 bases and the J gene end by 4 bases; junction bases not matched to a gene: 9. The CDR3 contains 14 residues. CDR3 DNA: TGCAGCGTGGCCGACAGGGCGAGGGGAAACACCATATATTTT. This sequence encodes CSVADRARGNTIYF.

Only a few counts were recorded for this clone. The rearrangement links TRBV3-1 (or the pseudogene TRBV3-2) to TRBJ1-6; TRBD1 might be the D (5 bases). Deletions cut 4 bases from V and 11 bases from J, with 15 bases between. Germline lookup yields CDR1 LGHDT and CDR2 YNNKEL (reference sequence). The CDR3 is 14 residues long. CDR3 sequence reads: CASSLSGLDPPLHF. CDR3 DNA: TGTGCCAGCAGCCTATCGGGACTTGATCCACCCCTCCACTTT.

The chain joins TRBV6-2 or TRBV6-3 to TRBJ1-1; 8 nucleotides align to TRBD1. Germline CDR1 is MNHEY and CDR2 is SVGEGT. J was trimmed by 4 bases and V by 6 bases; bases with no gene match: 7. The CDR3 consists of 14 residues. The CDR3 DNA reads as TGTGCCAGCAGACCTGGACAGGGTCGCACTGAAGCTTTCTTT. Protein: CASRPGQGRTEAFF.

There are a few counts of this clone. This chain links TRBV7-8 with TRBJ1-2; 7 bases are shared with TRBD1. Germline CDR1 and CDR2: SGHVS and FQNEAQ. This CDR3 is built from 16 residues. V shed 0 bases, J shed 4 bases, and the junction held 8 bases outside the gene matches. This CDR3 is CASSLAPKGGSYGYTF. The CDR3 nucleotides are TGTGCCAGCAGCTTAGCGCCGAAAGGGGGCAGCTATGGCTACACCTTC.

V usage is TRBV5-1 and J usage is TRBJ1-5, with no clear D. This CDR3 spans 16 amino acids. V gave up 0 bases and J gave up 2 bases, with 12 bases separating them. Germline CDR1 is SGHRS and CDR2 is YFSETQ. The CDR3 DNA sequence: TGCGCCAGCAGCTTGGGAGGGAGGGTTGGCAATCAGCCCCAGCATTTT. Its translation is CASSLGGRVGNQPQHF.

This clone was recorded once. V and J are TRBV30 and TRBJ1-6, with TRBD1 identical over 7 bases. J was trimmed by 7 bases and V by 1 base; bases with no gene match: 4. The CDR3 consists of 14 residues. From germline, CDR1 is GTSNPN and CDR2 SVGIG (reference sequence). CDR3 loop: CAWSEGTVNSPLHF. In DNA, the CDR3 is TGTGCCTGGAGTGAAGGGACAGTGAATTCACCCCTCCACTTT. The whole variable domain, filled in from reference TRBV30 and TRBJ1-6, reads SQTIHQWPATLVQPVGSPLSLECTVEGTSNPNLYWYRQAAGRGLQLLFYSVGIGQISSEVPQNLSASRPQDRQFILSSKKLLLSDSGFYLCAWSEGTVNSPLHFGNGTRLTVT.

The chain links TRBV4-2 to TRBJ1-5, with D maybe TRBD1 (6 bases). Germline CDR1 and CDR2: LGHNA and YNFKEQ. The CDR3 runs to 16 residues. Trimming took off 2 bases at V and 5 bases at J, with 16 bases between the two ends. The CDR3 DNA is TGTGCCAGCAGCCAATGGGGGACATTGGGGGATCAGCCCCAGCATTTT. As protein: CASSQWGTLGDQPQHF.

The J gene is TRBJ1-2, the V gene TRBV12-3 or TRBV12-4, with D possibly being TRBD1 (5 bases). V was clipped by 8 bases and J by 8 bases, with 18 bases between them. The CDR3 extends over 13 amino acids. In nucleotides, the CDR3 is TGTGCCAGCGGTATGAGGGGCGGGGAGGGCTACACCTTC. Translating it yields CASGMRGGEGYTF.

The table lists this clone with many counts. The chain employs TRBV19 and TRBJ2-7; 7 nucleotides match TRBD1. V was clipped by 5 bases and J by 0 bases; unmatched bases: 4. Germline assignment: CDR1 LNHDA and CDR2 SQIVND (reference sequence). CDR3 length: 14 amino acids. The CDR3 DNA follows: TGTGCCAGTAGTGATGACAGGGCCTCCTACGAGCAGTACTTC. Protein sequence: CASSDDRASYEQYF.